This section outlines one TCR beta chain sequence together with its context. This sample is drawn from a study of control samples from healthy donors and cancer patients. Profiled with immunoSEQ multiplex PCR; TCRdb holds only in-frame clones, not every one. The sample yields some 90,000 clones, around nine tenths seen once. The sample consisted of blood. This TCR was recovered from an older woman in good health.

The CDR3 coding sequence is TGTGCCAGCAGTTACGGGGTGGGGAGGAATCAGCCCCAGCATTTT. Its translation: CASSYGVGRNQPQHF. V and J are TRBV6-5 and TRBJ1-5; D ambiguous. Trimming took 2 bases from V and 4 from J, leaving 12 bases between them. Germline V gives CDR1 MNHEY, CDR2 SVGAGI. The CDR3 length is 15 residues.